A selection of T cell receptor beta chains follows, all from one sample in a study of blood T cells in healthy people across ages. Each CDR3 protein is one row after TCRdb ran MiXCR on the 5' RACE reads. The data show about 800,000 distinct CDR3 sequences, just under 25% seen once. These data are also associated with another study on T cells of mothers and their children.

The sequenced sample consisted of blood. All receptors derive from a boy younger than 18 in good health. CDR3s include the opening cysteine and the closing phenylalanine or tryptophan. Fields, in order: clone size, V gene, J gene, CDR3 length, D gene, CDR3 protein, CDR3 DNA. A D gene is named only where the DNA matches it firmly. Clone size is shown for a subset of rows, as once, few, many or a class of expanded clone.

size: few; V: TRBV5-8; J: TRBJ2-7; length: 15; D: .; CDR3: CASSGYRVKSYEQYF; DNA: TGTGCCAGCAGCGGCTACAGGGTGAAGTCCTACGAGCAGTACTTC
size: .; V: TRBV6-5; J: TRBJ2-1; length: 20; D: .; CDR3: CASSSHKQFAGTQWTNEQFF; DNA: TGTGCCAGCAGTTCCCATAAACAATTCGCCGGGACCCAGTGGACGAATGAGCAGTTCTTC
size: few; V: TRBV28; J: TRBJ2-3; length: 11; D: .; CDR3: CASSTFTAQYF; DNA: TGTGCCAGCAGCACGTTTACGGCGCAGTATTTT
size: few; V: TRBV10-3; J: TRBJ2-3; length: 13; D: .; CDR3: CAFRDILTDTQYF; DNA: TGTGCCTTCCGGGACATCCTCACAGATACGCAGTATTTT
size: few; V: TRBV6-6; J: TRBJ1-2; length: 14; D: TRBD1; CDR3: CASSRGTGARGYTF; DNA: TGTGCCAGCAGTCGTGGGACAGGGGCTCGTGGCTACACCTTC
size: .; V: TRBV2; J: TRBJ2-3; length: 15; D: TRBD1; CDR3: CASSPDRGGTDTQYF; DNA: TGTGCCAGCAGTCCCGACAGGGGAGGAACAGATACGCAGTATTTT
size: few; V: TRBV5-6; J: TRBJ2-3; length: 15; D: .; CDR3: CASSLAGRTTDTQYF; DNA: TGTGCCAGCAGCTTGGCCGGGCGTACCACAGATACGCAGTATTTT
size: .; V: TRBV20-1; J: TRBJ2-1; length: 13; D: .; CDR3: CSAREGSYNEQFF; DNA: TGCAGTGCTAGGGAAGGAAGTTACAATGAGCAGTTCTTC
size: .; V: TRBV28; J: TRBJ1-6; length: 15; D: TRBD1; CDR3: CASSLSKTDGRGQDF; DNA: TGTGCCAGCAGTTTAAGCAAGACAGACGGCCGGGGACAGGACTTT
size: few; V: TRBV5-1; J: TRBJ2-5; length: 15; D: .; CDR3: CASSPEGDRQETQYF; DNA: TGCGCCAGCAGCCCGGAGGGGGACCGACAAGAGACCCAGTACTTC
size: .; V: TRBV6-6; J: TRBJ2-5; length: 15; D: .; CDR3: CASSYLGLRPETQYF; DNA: TGTGCCAGCAGTTACCTGGGACTCCGGCCCGAGACCCAGTACTTC
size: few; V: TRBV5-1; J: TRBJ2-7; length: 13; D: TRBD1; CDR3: CASAWTGGKQQYF; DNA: TGCGCCAGCGCCTGGACAGGGGGTAAACAGCAGTACTTC
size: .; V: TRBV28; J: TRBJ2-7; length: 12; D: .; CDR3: CASSPPGQTQNF; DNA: TGTGCCAGCAGTCCCCCCGGACAGACCCAGAACTTC
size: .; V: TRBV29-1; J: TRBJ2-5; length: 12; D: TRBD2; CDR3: CSVSSGQETQYF; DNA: TGCAGCGTGAGTAGCGGGCAAGAGACCCAGTACTTC
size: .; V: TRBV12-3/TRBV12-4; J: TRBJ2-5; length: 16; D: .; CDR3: CASSPPDRRGRETQYF; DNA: TGTGCCAGCAGTCCCCCGGACAGGAGGGGTAGGGAGACCCAGTACTTC
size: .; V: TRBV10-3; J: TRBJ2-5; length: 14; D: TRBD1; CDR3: CAISEIQGGETQYF; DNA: TGTGCCATCAGTGAAATACAGGGGGGAGAGACCCAGTACTTC